These 13 T cell receptor beta chains were all obtained from the same sample, sequenced in a study of cytomegalovirus exposure and HLA in healthy donors. This PCR relied on a set of 60 Vbeta primers and 13 Jbeta primers. Sequencing was performed with immunoSEQ multiplex PCR; in TCRdb, only in-frame clones are kept and a portion is missing. In total, the table holds roughly 80,000 clones. Sequencing was done on a sample of PBMCs. The receptor source for this set is a girl aged 5 to 17 in good health and CMV-seropositive.

The chain joins TRBV6-6 to TRBJ1-5; D uncertain. Germline V gene sequence: CDR1 MNHNY, CDR2 SVGAGI (reference sequence). CDR3 length: 14 amino acids. Trimming shortened V by 6 bases and J by 4 bases, and 13 bases separated the two germline ends. Here the CDR3 DNA reads TGTGCCAGCAGAGCCGGGGTGAGGAATCAGCCCCAGCATTTT. This codes for CASRAGVRNQPQHF.

The chain has TRBV5-6 and TRBJ2-1, with 11 positions matching TRBD2. Germline-derived CDR1 and CDR2 are SGHDT and YYEEEE. This CDR3 spans 15 amino acids. V shed 3 bases and J 5 bases; nucleotides not matched to a gene: 4. CDR3: CASSWGLAEHNEQFF. The DNA for the CDR3 is TGTGCCAGCAGCTGGGGACTAGCGGAACACAATGAGCAGTTCTTC. The whole variable domain, filled in from reference TRBV5-6 and TRBJ2-1, reads DAGVTQSPTHLIKTRGQQVTLRCSPKSGHDTVSWYQQALGQGPQFIFQYYEEEERQRGNFPDRFSGHQFPNYSSELNVNALLLGDSALYLCASSWGLAEHNEQFFGPGTRLTVL.

The chain employs TRBV6-1 and TRBJ1-2; the match to TRBD1 covers 9 bases. This CDR3 has 13 residues. Germline V lookup: CDR1 MNHNS, CDR2 SASEGT. The V gene end was trimmed by 6 bases and the J gene end by 5 bases; junction bases not matched to a gene: 4. This CDR3 is CASRPGQGYGYTF. The DNA of the CDR3 is TGTGCCAGCAGGCCCGGACAGGGGTATGGCTACACCTTC.

V usage is TRBV6-5 and J usage is TRBJ2-2; 7 bases match TRBD1. Germline assignment: CDR1 MNHEY and CDR2 SVGAGI. This CDR3 is 15 amino acids long. J was trimmed by 3 bases and V by 10 bases; bases with no gene match: 11. CDR3 sequence (DNA): TGTGCCACCAGCCTAGGGGGCCGGGACACCGGGGAGCTGTTTTTT. It yields the protein CATSLGGRDTGELFF.

The CDR3 nucleotides read TGTGCCAGCAGCTTGACAGATGACTATGGCTACACCTTC. This translates into CASSLTDDYGYTF. This sequence joins TRBV5-4 and TRBJ1-2; D uncertain. Trimming pared 1 base from V and 3 bases from J, leaving 7 bases between. Looked up from germline, CDR1 is SGHNT and CDR2 is YYREEE (reference sequence). The CDR3 has 13 residues.

This chain joins TRBV5-6 and TRBJ1-5; 10 nucleotides match TRBD1. With V trimmed by 4 bases and J by 0 bases, 4 bases remained unmatched. The CDR3 runs 16 residues. Germline V lookup: CDR1 SGHDT, CDR2 YYEEEE. In DNA form, the CDR3 reads TGTGCCAGCAGCCCCGGGACAGGGGCTAGCAATCAGCCCCAGCATTTT. Its protein product is CASSPGTGASNQPQHF.

V is TRBV5-1 and J is TRBJ2-1; weak D call: TRBD1 (5 bases). Trimming stripped 0 bases from V and 7 bases from J, with 8 bases between. In germline, CDR1 is SGHRS, CDR2 YFSETQ. The CDR3 length is 13 residues. The CDR3 DNA sequence: TGCGCCAGCAGCTTGGATAGGGGAAATGAGCAGTTCTTC. This gives the protein CASSLDRGNEQFF.

The gene calls are TRBV19 and TRBJ2-2, with TRBD1 matching over 7 bases. CDR1 LNHDA and CDR2 SQIVND come from the germline V gene (reference sequence). V lost 6 bases and J lost 5; bases outside the gene matches: 12. The CDR3 covers 16 residues. The CDR3 region has the DNA TGTGCCAGTAGGGGGATCCGGGACAGAGTAACCGGGGAGCTGTTTTTT. Amino acid sequence: CASRGIRDRVTGELFF.

The chain is built from TRBV5-5 and TRBJ1-1, with D unresolved. Germline CDR1 reads SGHKS; CDR2 reads YYEKEE (reference sequence). V lost 1 base, J lost 5 bases, and 9 bases lay in between. This CDR3 region has 13 residues. DNA of the CDR3: TGTGCCAGCAGCTTGTCTGCGCGGACTGAAGCTTTCTTT. This sequence encodes CASSLSARTEAFF.

This sequence joins TRBV4-3 and TRBJ1-1; 8 bases are a match to TRBD1. The germline CDR1 and CDR2 sequences are LGHNA and YSLEER. The CDR3 length is 18 residues. V gave up 4 bases and J gave up 5 bases; unmatched junction bases: 18. Here the CDR3 reads CASSLRWGQVLFRTEAFF. The CDR3 coding sequence is TGCGCCAGCAGCCTTCGTTGGGGACAGGTCCTTTTTAGGACTGAAGCTTTCTTT.

The genes are TRBV4-1 and TRBJ2-2; D perhaps matches TRBD2 (6 bases). CDR1 and CDR2 (germline): MGHRA, YSYEKL. V lost 6 bases and J 8 bases, leaving 16 bases between the germline ends. This CDR3 has 14 amino acids. The CDR3 coding sequence is TGCGCCAGCAGGGGGGACTTCGGTGCGGGGGAGCTGTTTTTT. It codes for CASRGDFGAGELFF.

The chain has TRBV29-1 and TRBJ1-1; no clear D gene. The CDR3 sequence is 12 residues long. Germline loops: CDR1 SQVTM, CDR2 ANQGSEA. Trimming took off 7 bases at V and 6 bases at J, with 15 bases between the two ends. CDR3 sequence reads: CSATPNAPEAFF. DNA for the CDR3: TGCAGCGCTACCCCTAATGCCCCTGAAGCTTTCTTT.

This chain uses TRBV30 with TRBJ1-6; 8 nucleotides line up with TRBD1. Germline V gives CDR1 GTSNPN, CDR2 SVGIG (reference sequence). V gave up 1 base and J gave up 10 bases; unmatched junction bases: 6. This CDR3 region has 14 residues. DNA of the CDR3: TGTGCCTGGAGTGGAACGACAGGGGAATCACCCCTCCACTTT. Protein product: CAWSGTTGESPLHF.